The 24 T cell receptor beta chains given below trace back to one sample, sequenced in a study of blood T cell repertoires in COVID-19. This table comes from immunoSEQ multiplex PCR, and its TCRdb copy is limited to in-frame clones, with some not included. The sample includes 65,000 to 70,000 clones, around 90% of them seen just once. The sample taken for sequencing was peripheral blood. The receptors were sampled from a woman older than 75 with acute or convalescent COVID-19.

The chain links TRBV4-1 to TRBJ2-3; possible D gene TRBD1, 6 bases. V lost 4 bases, J lost 2 bases, and 10 bases lay in between. This CDR3 is built from 14 residues. The germline CDR1 and CDR2 sequences are MGHRA and YSYEKL. CDR3 region: CASSLGTHTDTQYF. As DNA, the CDR3 is TGCGCCAGCAGCCTTGGGACACACACAGATACGCAGTATTTT.

The chain employs TRBV30 and TRBJ2-3, with D uncertain. Germline CDR1 and CDR2: GTSNPN and SVGIG (reference sequence). The CDR3 is 12 amino acids. The CDR3 here is CAAMGGTDTQYF. The CDR3 region has the DNA TGTGCTGCTATGGGCGGCACAGATACGCAGTATTTT.

This clone is a singleton in its sample. The rearrangement links TRBV19 to TRBJ2-7; 8 nucleotides align to TRBD2. CDR3 length: 15 amino acids. V lost 2 bases to trimming and J lost 3 bases; unmatched junction nucleotides: 6. Looked up from germline, CDR1 is LNHDA and CDR2 is SQIVND (reference sequence). The CDR3 sequence: CASSINSGGIYEQYF. CDR3 nucleotides: TGTGCCAGTAGTATAAACTCGGGAGGGATCTACGAGCAGTACTTC.

The chain uses TRBV19 and TRBJ1-1; D is uncertain. V dropped 8 bases and J dropped 0 bases, with 13 bases sitting between them. This CDR3 contains 14 residues. Germline V CDR1 and CDR2: LNHDA, SQIVND (reference sequence). CDR3 bases: TGTGCCAGTTTGGGCGGGGTAATGAACACTGAAGCTTTCTTT. Its translation: CASLGGVMNTEAFF.

This clone was recorded a few times. The J gene is TRBJ1-1, the V gene TRBV19; D not certain. The ends were cut back, 7 bases at V and 3 bases at J, with 12 bases in the middle. The germline V gene has CDR1 LNHDA and CDR2 SQIVND (reference sequence). CDR3 length equals 13 residues. The CDR3 DNA reads as TGTGCCAGTATACAACGCCGGGACACTGAAGCTTTCTTT. Protein: CASIQRRDTEAFF.

This clone showed up just a few times. The V gene is TRBV4-1, the J gene TRBJ1-2, with D unclear. CDR3 length: 15 amino acids. V shed 3 bases and J shed 2 bases, with 13 bases lying between them. CDR1 MGHRA and CDR2 YSYEKL come from the germline V gene. The CDR3 sequence is CASSHSPGKNYGYTF. CDR3 coding DNA: TGCGCCAGCAGCCATAGCCCCGGAAAAAACTATGGCTACACCTTC.

This clone was seen only once. The genes are TRBV27 and TRBJ2-6; D might be TRBD1 (6 bases). This CDR3 has 15 amino acids. V was cut by 5 bases and J by 1 base, with 9 bases left in between. CDR1 is MNHEY, CDR2 SMNVEV, per germline (reference sequence). CDR3 nucleotide sequence: TGTGCCAGCAGTAAACAGGGATCTGGGGCCAACGTCCTGACTTTC. Amino acids: CASSKQGSGANVLTF.

The rearrangement joins TRBV19 to TRBJ1-6, with 7 bases lining up with TRBD1. Germline V gene lookup returns CDR1 LNHDA and CDR2 SQIVND (reference sequence). Trimming cost V 9 bases and J 1 base; bases outside gene matches: 12. The CDR3 totals 17 residues. Written as DNA, the CDR3 is TGTGCCAGCCAGAGCCGAGGGGGCGCATCCTATAATTCACCCCTCCACTTT. This gives the protein CASQSRGGASYNSPLHF. The full variable domain, rest sourced from reference TRBV19 and TRBJ1-6, is DGGITQSPKYLFRKEGQNVTLSCEQNLNHDAMYWYRQDPGQGLRLIYYSQIVNDFQKGDIAEGYSVSREKKESFPLTVTSAQKNPTAFYLCASQSRGGASYNSPLHFGNGTRLTVT.

J is TRBJ2-2 and V is TRBV28; TRBD1 is a possible D gene (5 bases). The CDR3 runs 15 residues. Germline V gene sequence: CDR1 MDHEN, CDR2 SYDVKM. The V and J ends lost 8 bases and 2 bases respectively, with 15 bases between them. The CDR3 loop is CASWARQGNTGELFF. As DNA, the CDR3 is TGTGCCAGCTGGGCGCGGCAGGGTAACACCGGGGAGCTGTTTTTT.

The table lists this clone with a few counts. The CDR3 loop is CASSQRGLAGEQYF. In DNA, the CDR3 is TGTGCCAGCAGCCAACGAGGACTAGCGGGTGAGCAGTACTTC. J is TRBJ2-7 and V is TRBV3-1 (or the pseudogene TRBV3-2); 11 positions match TRBD2. V dropped 2 bases and J dropped 7; count of bases not matched to a gene: 4. CDR1 is LGHDT, CDR2 YNNKEL, per germline (reference sequence). The CDR3 has 14 amino acids.

The chain is built from TRBV27 and TRBJ2-1, with D perhaps matching TRBD1 (5 bases). The CDR3 runs 15 residues. Germline CDR1 reads MNHEY; CDR2 reads SMNVEV (reference sequence). The V gene lost 7 bases and the J gene lost 4 bases, with 17 bases spanning the gap. The CDR3 bases are TGTGCCAGCACCCAAAGGCAGGGAAGGTACAATGAGCAGTTCTTC. This sequence encodes CASTQRQGRYNEQFF.

The rearrangement uses TRBV10-1 and TRBJ2-1; TRBD1 aligns across 8 bases. Germline CDR1 WNHNN, CDR2 SYGVQD (reference sequence). The CDR3 runs 13 residues. V lost 7 bases and J lost 6; bases outside the gene matches: 5. CDR3 coding DNA: TGCGCCAGCACCCGTGGACAGGGCAATGAGCAGTTCTTC. Protein product: CASTRGQGNEQFF.

The chain uses TRBV6-5 and TRBJ1-2, with unresolved D. CDR1 MNHEY and CDR2 SVGAGI come from the germline V gene. The V end lost 5 bases, the J end lost 4 bases, and 8 bases lay between the germline ends. This CDR3 spans 12 amino acids. DNA of the CDR3: TGTGCCAGCAGTCCTACTGGCTATGGCTACACCTTC. Translated: CASSPTGYGYTF.

A note on this clone: One junction end does not reproduce the germline sequence, and a read error may be involved. The chain joins TRBV28 to TRBJ1-3; D gene uncertain. The germline V gene has CDR1 MDHEN and CDR2 SYDVKM. The CDR3 length is 13 residues. The CDR3 DNA reads as TGTGCCAGCAGGTTATCTGCTGGAAACACCATATATTTT. Translation: CASRLSAGNTIYF.

This chain connects TRBV11-2 to TRBJ1-1; tentatively, D is TRBD1 (6 bases). CDR3 length equals 15 residues. CDR1 and CDR2 from the germline V gene are SGHAT and FQNNGV. V was shortened by 4 bases and J by 3 bases, with 15 bases between the two germline ends. Here the CDR3 reads CASSYQPGAYTEAFF. The CDR3 nucleotides read TGTGCCAGCAGCTATCAACCAGGGGCTTACACTGAAGCTTTCTTT.

The V gene is TRBV18, the J gene TRBJ1-3; 7 positions agree with TRBD1. The CDR3 extends over 16 amino acids. Germline loops: CDR1 KGHSH, CDR2 LQKENI. V trimming: 3 bases; J trimming: 2 bases; junction bases outside the gene matches: 7. CDR3 DNA: TGTGCCAGCTCACCGGATCGGACAGGAGCTGGAAACACCATATATTTT. It specifies CASSPDRTGAGNTIYF.

The rearrangement joins TRBV5-6 to TRBJ1-2; D uncertain. The CDR3 covers 15 residues. Germline V gene lookup returns CDR1 SGHDT and CDR2 YYEEEE. Trimming stripped 6 bases from V and 3 bases from J, with 18 bases between. The CDR3 here is CASTLRSSGYYGYTF. The CDR3 region has the DNA TGTGCCAGCACCCTCCGGAGCTCCGGGTACTATGGCTACACCTTC.

The rearrangement links TRBV5-1 to TRBJ1-6, with D maybe TRBD1 (5 bases). Germline assignment: CDR1 SGHRS and CDR2 YFSETQ. Trimming pared 4 bases from V and 2 bases from J, leaving 10 bases between. This CDR3 region has 15 residues. CDR3 in DNA: TGCGCCAGCAGCAAATCGACAGCCTATAATTCACCCCTCCACTTT. Residues: CASSKSTAYNSPLHF.

This rearrangement joins TRBV18 to TRBJ1-6; 7 bases match TRBD1. The J segment lost 7 bases and the V segment lost 1 base, leaving 4 bases of the junction unmatched. From germline, CDR1 is KGHSH and CDR2 LQKENI. The length of the CDR3 is 15 residues. CDR3 DNA sequence: TGTGCCAGCTCACCACAGACAGGGTCCAATTCACCCCTCCACTTT. Protein sequence: CASSPQTGSNSPLHF.

The CDR3 is CASSLTDNLNNEQFF. The CDR3 DNA sequence: TGTGCCAGCAGTTTAACAGATAACCTAAACAATGAGCAGTTCTTC. The rearrangement joins TRBV27 to TRBJ2-1; D remains ambiguous. The germline V and J ends were trimmed by 2 bases and 5 bases, with 13 bases remaining between them. CDR1 and CDR2 from the germline V gene are MNHEY and SMNVEV (reference sequence). CDR3 length equals 15 residues.

The chain employs TRBV11-2 and TRBJ2-1; 8 positions match TRBD2. This CDR3 region has 15 residues. Germline CDR1 and CDR2: SGHAT and FQNNGV. Trimming removed 0 bases from V and 3 bases from J; junction bases left unmatched: 1. DNA of the CDR3: TGTGCCAGCAGCTTAGATAGCGGGAACTACAATGAGCAGTTCTTC. It is translated as CASSLDSGNYNEQFF.

The J gene is TRBJ2-1, the V gene TRBV11-2, with D hard to call. Germline V gene data show CDR1 as SGHAT and CDR2 as FQNNGV. The V gene lost 3 bases and the J gene lost 0 bases, with 9 bases spanning the gap. The CDR3 totals 15 residues. The CDR3 region is CASSFGRSSYNEQFF. As DNA, the CDR3 is TGTGCCAGCAGCTTCGGCCGGAGCTCCTACAATGAGCAGTTCTTC.

The chain uses TRBV5-1 and TRBJ1-1; 9 positions match TRBD1. Germline assignment: CDR1 SGHRS and CDR2 YFSETQ. The CDR3 covers 15 residues. V lost 3 bases to trimming and J lost 4 bases; unmatched junction nucleotides: 7. The CDR3 bases are TGCGCCAGCAGCTCACCCGGGACAGGGCTCACTGAAGCTTTCTTT. It encodes CASSSPGTGLTEAFF.

This chain joins TRBV1 and TRBJ1-1; the listed D gene, TRBD1, was not tested against the DNA. TRBV1 is a listed pseudogene. The CDR3 is 17 residues long. For the CDR3, the DNA is TGCACCAGCAGCCAAGATCTCATCGACAGGGAAGGAACTGAAGCTTTCTTT. Translated: CTSSQDLIDREGTEAFF.